This T cell receptor (beta chain) emerged from a study of graft-versus-host responses after intestinal transplantation. About the study: Recipients across the board were started on anti-thymocyte globulin induction, then kept on tacrolimus and steroids for two to three years.

Turning to this clone: As yet, its antigen is unknown.

The CDR3 totals 14 residues. Trimming shortened V by 5 bases and J by 6 bases, and 13 bases separated the two germline ends. Germline lookup yields CDR1 SGHAT and CDR2 FQNNGV. Assay: immunoSEQ multiplex PCR; the TCRdb copy retains only in-frame clones and omits some. The sample contains approximately 90,000 clones, approximately 90% of which appear only once. The source material was unstimulated CD8+ T cells sorted from spleen or lymph node cells, sampled before intestinal transplant. This rearrangement joins TRBV11-2 to TRBJ2-2; D unclear. The receptor's source is a human donor who received an intestinal transplant. The CDR3, as DNA: TGTGCCAGCAGCACCCCCAGGTTTCCCGGGGAGCTGTTTTTT. It translates to CASSTPRFPGELFF.